One sample yielded the 25 T cell receptor beta chains listed below, sequenced in a study of cytomegalovirus exposure and HLA in healthy donors. It was with 60 Vbeta and 13 Jbeta primers that the PCR ran. Generated by immunoSEQ multiplex PCR, the TCRdb table keeps only in-frame clones and is missing some. The table includes some 130,000 clones, under 85% detected once. Sequenced: PBMCs. These receptors were taken from a male donor in good health and CMV-seropositive.

V gene TRBV28 combines with J gene TRBJ2-7; maybe TRBD1 (5 bases). V lost 6 bases and J 3 bases, leaving 18 bases between the germline ends. The CDR3 loop spans 15 amino acids. CDR1 and CDR2 from the germline V gene are MDHEN and SYDVKM. The CDR3 bases are TGTGCCAGCAGCCCCCCTGGGGCAGTCCACTACGAGCAGTACTTC. It codes for CASSPPGAVHYEQYF.

The gene calls are TRBV5-1 and TRBJ1-1; no reliable D call. V lost 1 base to trimming and J lost 1 base, with 5 bases between them. CDR1 and CDR2 from the germline V gene are SGHRS and YFSETQ. The CDR3 runs to 13 residues. The chain's CDR3 is CASSLKANTEAFF. CDR3 DNA sequence: TGCGCCAGCAGCTTGAAAGCGAACACTGAAGCTTTCTTT.

This rearrangement joins TRBV5-1 to TRBJ2-7, with TRBD2 identical over 15 bases. This CDR3 has 15 residues. Germline V gives CDR1 SGHRS, CDR2 YFSETQ. After removal of 5 bases from V and 6 bases from J, the junction contained 6 bases not matched to a gene. The CDR3 is CASRGGLAGGGEQYF. CDR3 DNA sequence: TGCGCCAGCAGGGGGGGACTAGCGGGAGGAGGCGAGCAGTACTTC.

V usage is TRBV18 and J usage is TRBJ1-2; D not resolved. The CDR3 runs to 15 residues. V gave up 2 bases and J gave up 4 bases, with 14 bases separating them. Germline CDR1 and CDR2: KGHSH and LQKENI. Here the CDR3 DNA reads TGTGCCAGCTCACCAGAGGGCGAGTACGGCTATGGCTACACCTTC. This translates into CASSPEGEYGYGYTF.

This clone showed up just once. This sequence joins TRBV28 and TRBJ1-2, with 9 bases that match TRBD1. The V and J ends lost 4 bases and 4 bases, in that order; junction bases with no gene match: 4. This CDR3 is 14 amino acids long. The germline CDR1 and CDR2 sequences are MDHEN and SYDVKM. The CDR3, as DNA: TGTGCCAGCAGTTCTCCGGGACAGGGCTATGGCTACACCTTC. Protein product: CASSSPGQGYGYTF.

The chain recombines TRBV6-6 with TRBJ2-1; D perhaps matches TRBD2 (6 bases). The length of the CDR3 is 14 residues. Germline V gene lookup returns CDR1 MNHNY and CDR2 SVGAGI (reference sequence). V was trimmed by 2 bases and J by 3 bases, leaving 8 bases between them. The CDR3 bases are TGTGCCAGCAGTTACCGACTAGTCTACAATGAGCAGTTCTTC. Residues: CASSYRLVYNEQFF.

This chain links TRBV28 with TRBJ2-7, with D perhaps TRBD2 (6 bases). V was trimmed by 6 bases and J by 1 base, leaving 13 bases between them. Germline V lookup: CDR1 MDHEN, CDR2 SYDVKM. The CDR3 extends over 14 amino acids. The CDR3 sequence: CASRPPGTSYEQYF. DNA of the CDR3: TGTGCCAGCAGACCCCCTGGGACTTCCTACGAGCAGTACTTC.

A few counts support this clone. The chain carries TRBV4-1 and TRBJ1-5, with a possible D match to TRBD1 (6 bases). The CDR3 totals 16 residues. In germline, CDR1 is MGHRA, CDR2 YSYEKL. V lost 4 bases and J 7 bases, leaving 20 bases between the germline ends. The CDR3 region is CASSREQDRSVQPQHF. The CDR3 DNA is TGCGCCAGCAGCCGAGAACAAGACAGGTCGGTACAGCCCCAGCATTTT.

To note about this clone: One end of the junction fails to match germline, which may point to a read error. The chain joins TRBV7-9 to TRBJ1-1; TRBD1 aligns across 8 bases. Looked up from germline, CDR1 is SEHNR and CDR2 is FQNEAQ (reference sequence). The CDR3 spans 11 residues. CDR3 amino acids: CSSSQGAQAFF. CDR3 nucleotides: TGTTCCAGCAGCCAGGGGGCCCAGGCTTTCTTT.

The genes are TRBV6-1 and TRBJ2-1; 8 bases line up with TRBD1. V trimming: 5 bases; J trimming: 8 bases; junction bases outside the gene matches: 11. The CDR3 covers 15 residues. The germline V gene has CDR1 MNHNS and CDR2 SASEGT. The DNA of the CDR3 is TGTGCCAGCAGTCCCGGACAGGGCCTTTTGTATGAGCAGTTCTTC. It translates to CASSPGQGLLYEQFF.

The chain carries TRBV6-5 and TRBJ1-2; maybe TRBD1 (6 bases). The V end was cut by 6 bases, the J end by 4 bases, with 18 bases between. Germline CDR1 reads MNHEY; CDR2 reads SVGAGI. CDR3 size: 15 residues. The CDR3 spells CASRSPGTFFYGYTF. CDR3 in DNA: TGTGCCAGCAGAAGTCCCGGGACATTTTTCTATGGCTACACCTTC.

J is TRBJ2-5 and V is TRBV5-1, with 8 bases identical to TRBD2. The CDR3 contains 16 residues. V gave up 4 bases and J gave up 2 bases; unmatched junction bases: 10. Germline V gene lookup returns CDR1 SGHRS and CDR2 YFSETQ. The CDR3 sequence: CASSPGSGGGQETQYF. CDR3 bases: TGCGCCAGCAGCCCCGGGAGCGGGGGAGGACAAGAGACCCAGTACTTC.

The chain links TRBV15 to TRBJ1-1; D unclear. Trimming removed 0 bases from V and 2 bases from J, with 10 bases in between. CDR1 is LNHNV, CDR2 YYDKDF, per germline (reference sequence). This CDR3 is 15 amino acids long. CDR3 sequence (DNA): TGTGCCACCAGCAGAGATTGGCTAGAAAACACTGAAGCTTTCTTT. Translating gives CATSRDWLENTEAFF.

The chain combines TRBV5-5 with TRBJ1-2; 7 positions agree with TRBD1. This CDR3 contains 16 residues. Germline CDR1 is SGHKS and CDR2 is YYEKEE (reference sequence). J lost 0 bases, V lost 0 bases, and 5 bases had no gene match. The DNA of the CDR3 is TGTGCCAGCAGCTTGGGAGGGGGCCCTTCTAACTATGGCTACACCTTC. Its translation: CASSLGGGPSNYGYTF.

V gene TRBV4-2 combines with J gene TRBJ2-1; TRBD2 aligns across 10 bases. Germline values: CDR1 LGHNA, CDR2 YNFKEQ. V shed 0 bases and J 0 bases; nucleotides not matched to a gene: 11. This CDR3 comprises 20 residues. The CDR3 spells CASSQDPPGASGSSYNEQFF. In nucleotides, the CDR3 is TGTGCCAGCAGCCAAGATCCACCAGGCGCTAGCGGGAGCTCCTACAATGAGCAGTTCTTC.

Regarding this clone: Compared with germline, one end of the junction differs, possibly owing to a read error. The V and J genes are TRBV7-9 and TRBJ1-1; TRBD1 agrees at 7 bases. CDR1 and CDR2 (germline): SEHNR, FQNEAQ (reference sequence). CDR3 size: 15 residues. The chain's CDR3 is CSSSLLGTDGTEAFF. The CDR3 DNA follows: TGTTCCAGCAGCTTATTAGGGACAGACGGTACTGAAGCTTTCTTT.

The chain has TRBV11-2 and TRBJ2-7; tentatively, D is TRBD1 (5 bases). The CDR3 consists of 13 residues. The germline V and J ends were trimmed by 0 bases and 11 bases, with 14 bases remaining between them. The germline V gene has CDR1 SGHAT and CDR2 FQNNGV. The CDR3 loop is CASSLERQTVKYF. The CDR3 DNA sequence: TGTGCCAGCAGCTTAGAAAGACAGACGGTAAAGTACTTC.

The rearrangement joins TRBV28 to TRBJ2-4; TRBD2 is a possible D gene (5 bases). The CDR3 has 15 residues. The V gene's germline CDR1 is MDHEN and CDR2 SYDVKM. V was trimmed by 6 bases and J by 8 bases, leaving 20 bases between them. In DNA form, the CDR3 reads TGTGCCAGCAGCTCCCTAGCTGCAGGTTCTGACATTCAGTACTTC. Translating gives CASSSLAAGSDIQYF. Filled out from reference TRBV28 and TRBJ2-4, the complete variable domain reads DVKVTQSSRYLVKRTGEKVFLECVQDMDHENMFWYRQDPGLGLRLIYFSYDVKMKEKGDIPEGYSVSREKKERFSLILESASTNQTSMYLCASSSLAAGSDIQYFGAGTRLSVL.

The chain is built from TRBV28 and TRBJ1-6; D may be TRBD1 (6 bases). The CDR3 runs to 16 residues. Trimming cost V 6 bases and J 6 bases, with 18 bases left between them. Per the germline V gene, CDR1 is MDHEN and CDR2 is SYDVKM. CDR3 amino acids: CASRLDSSTFNSPLHF. CDR3 coding DNA: TGTGCCAGCAGACTGGACAGCTCGACTTTTAATTCACCCCTCCACTTT.

This sequence joins TRBV2 and TRBJ1-5; a possible D gene is TRBD1 (5 bases). V dropped 6 bases and J dropped 4 bases, with 10 bases sitting between them. The CDR3 spans 13 residues. Germline assignment: CDR1 SNHLY and CDR2 FYNNEI. The CDR3 DNA follows: TGTGCCAGCAGACAGGAGATGAATCAGCCCCAGCATTTT. Translation gives CASRQEMNQPQHF.

V is TRBV2 and J is TRBJ2-7; D remains ambiguous. Germline V gene lookup returns CDR1 SNHLY and CDR2 FYNNEI. V was trimmed by 3 bases and J by 4 bases, leaving 7 bases between them. This CDR3 spans 12 amino acids. CDR3 loop: CASSEQTYEQYF. The CDR3, as DNA: TGTGCCAGCAGTGAGCAGACTTACGAGCAGTACTTC.

The chain joins TRBV28 to TRBJ2-7; 8 bases are shared with TRBD1. V was pared by 5 bases and J by 1 base, with 7 bases of the junction left unmatched. This CDR3 has 15 amino acids. Germline V gene sequence: CDR1 MDHEN, CDR2 SYDVKM. CDR3 in amino acids: CASSPRQGLSYEQYF. CDR3 sequence (DNA): TGTGCCAGCAGTCCAAGACAGGGGTTGTCCTACGAGCAGTACTTC.

This chain joins TRBV2 and TRBJ2-4; 10 bases align to TRBD1. From germline, CDR1 is SNHLY and CDR2 FYNNEI. The CDR3 spans 15 residues. Losses at the gene ends were 4 bases for V and 2 bases for J; bases not matched to a gene: 2. The CDR3 spells CASSGQGAPKNIQYF. In DNA form, the CDR3 reads TGTGCCAGCAGTGGACAGGGGGCCCCCAAAAACATTCAGTACTTC.

The rearrangement uses TRBV6-5 and TRBJ2-7, with 7 nucleotides matching TRBD1. The V and J ends lost 5 bases and 4 bases, in that order; junction bases with no gene match: 11. Germline CDR1 is MNHEY and CDR2 is SVGAGI. The CDR3 contains 15 residues. CDR3 in DNA: TGTGCCAGCAGTAATCCCGGGACAGAAAAATACGAGCAGTACTTC. It specifies CASSNPGTEKYEQYF.

The V and J genes are TRBV29-1 and TRBJ2-3; 13 nucleotides align to TRBD2. The V segment lost 6 bases and the J segment 1 base; nucleotides outside the gene matches: 4. The CDR3 has 15 residues. CDR1 and CDR2 from the germline V gene are SQVTM and ANQGSEA. CDR3 region: CSVAGTSGGTDTQYF. Here the CDR3 DNA reads TGCAGCGTCGCCGGGACTAGCGGGGGCACAGATACGCAGTATTTT.